Each of the 32 T cell receptor beta chains below was sequenced from the same sample in a study of vaccination and CD4 T cells after COVID-19 (dated by TCRdb to 2022 to 2024). Read against the paper, the sample's treatment or condition label means: roughly ten-day PBMC culture with coronavirus spike peptide pools or control peptides (ViraFEST assay). What these receptors recognize is not known. The method was PCR. The reads were generated on an Illumina iSeq 100. DNA from cultured CD4+ T cells was subjected to TCR sequencing with the Oncomine TCR Beta short-read assay at the Johns Hopkins FTIC core. TCRdb trimmed public reads at Q25 via fastp, called clones via MiXCR and kept in-frame beta chains. Under each unique CDR3 protein, matching rows form one entry showing the most common genes and DNA. The sample table lists about 18,000 distinct CDR3 sequences, approximately 40% of them with a count of one. 6.3% of the sample comes from the top ten.

This sample comprised CD4+ T cells from blood, cultured in vitro, obtained before SARS-CoV-2 vaccination. All receptors come from a human donor who had recovered from COVID-19.

V gene TRBV27 combines with J gene TRBJ2-3; a weak D match, TRBD1 (5 bases). Per the germline V gene, CDR1 is MNHEY and CDR2 is SMNVEV (reference sequence). Trimming removed 5 bases from V and 2 bases from J, with 8 bases in between. The CDR3 is 13 amino acids. DNA for the CDR3: TGTGCCAGCAGTCTAGGGGTCACAGATACGCAGTATTTT. Its translation: CASSLGVTDTQYF.

The chain has TRBV24-1 and TRBJ2-3, with D tentatively TRBD1 or TRBD2 (5 bases each). V was trimmed by 3 bases and J by 5 bases, leaving 17 bases between them. The CDR3 runs to 16 residues. Germline values: CDR1 KGHDR, CDR2 SFDVKD. The CDR3 nucleotides read TGTGCCACCAGTGATCCGGGGCAGAGGGCCGGAGATACGCAGTATTTT. It translates to CATSDPGQRAGDTQYF.

The chain is built from TRBV20-1 and TRBJ1-1; TRBD1 matches at 7 bases. There are 13 residues in the CDR3. CDR1 and CDR2 (germline): DFQATT, SNEGSKA (reference sequence). The V and J ends lost 8 bases and 0 bases, in that order; junction bases with no gene match: 6. The CDR3 loop is CSSYTGVNTEAFF. CDR3 coding DNA: TGCAGTTCATATACAGGGGTGAACACTGAAGCTTTCTTT.

The gene calls are TRBV19 and TRBJ2-2; no reliable D call. Germline-derived CDR1 and CDR2 are LNHDA and SQIVND (reference sequence). The CDR3 spans 15 residues. The V gene lost 3 bases and the J gene lost 4 bases, with 12 bases spanning the gap. CDR3 coding DNA: TGTGCCAGTAGTATGAACGGACCCGTCACCGGGGAGCTGTTTTTT. It specifies CASSMNGPVTGELFF.

The CDR3 nucleotides read TGCGCCAGCAGCTTGAACAGGGGGGACACTGAAGCTTTCTTT. Residues: CASSLNRGDTEAFF. The chain joins TRBV5-1 to TRBJ1-1, with TRBD1 identical over 8 bases. J was trimmed by 3 bases and V by 1 base; bases with no gene match: 2. The CDR3 is 14 residues long. Germline V gives CDR1 SGHRS, CDR2 YFSETQ.

This clonotype was detected only a few times. J is TRBJ2-3 and V is TRBV28; possibly TRBD2 for D (5 bases). Germline-derived CDR1 and CDR2 are MDHEN and SYDVKM. V was pared by 3 bases and J by 8 bases, with 15 bases between. The CDR3 is 14 residues long. CDR3 residues: CASSLLANGGTQYF. For the CDR3, the DNA is TGTGCCAGCAGTTTGTTGGCGAACGGAGGTACGCAGTATTTT. Looking up the rest from reference TRBV28 and TRBJ2-3 gives the full variable domain: DVKVTQSSRYLVKRTGEKVFLECVQDMDHENMFWYRQDPGLGLRLIYFSYDVKMKEKGDIPEGYSVSREKKERFSLILESASTNQTSMYLCASSLLANGGTQYFGPGTRLTVL.

Concerning this clonotype: An end of the junction differs from the germline gene, which may be a read error. This chain uses TRBV19 with TRBJ1-1; D uncertain. CDR1 LNHDA and CDR2 SQIVND come from the germline V gene (reference sequence). CDR3 length equals 14 residues. The CDR3 sequence: CASGIVQKGTEAFF. DNA of the CDR3: TGTGCCAGTGGTATCGTACAGAAGGGTACTGAAGCTTTCTTT.

This chain links TRBV20-1 with TRBJ2-1, with 12 bases lining up with TRBD2. The CDR3 runs 14 residues. Per the germline V gene, CDR1 is DFQATT and CDR2 is SNEGSKA (reference sequence). Trimming removed 3 bases from V and 5 bases from J; junction bases left unmatched: 2. CDR3 loop: CSASASGGDNEQFF. The DNA of the CDR3 is TGCAGTGCTAGTGCTAGCGGGGGGGACAATGAGCAGTTCTTC.

In its sample, this clonotype was seen a few times. V and J are TRBV20-1 and TRBJ1-2, with 7 bases that match TRBD1. J was trimmed by 4 bases and V by 3 bases; bases with no gene match: 5. The length of the CDR3 is 13 residues. Germline lookup yields CDR1 DFQATT and CDR2 SNEGSKA (reference sequence). The CDR3 bases are TGCAGTGCTAGCAACAGGGGAGGCTATGGCTACACCTTC. It specifies CSASNRGGYGYTF.

This clonotype has just a few counts. The V call is TRBV24-1, the J call TRBJ2-5; 12 bases line up with TRBD1. Trimming removed 4 bases from V and 4 bases from J; junction bases left unmatched: 9. Germline CDR1 reads KGHDR; CDR2 reads SFDVKD. The CDR3 is 17 residues long. The CDR3: CATSDIGTGGAGETQYF. The CDR3 DNA reads TGTGCCACCAGTGACATAGGGACAGGGGGCGCGGGAGAGACCCAGTACTTC.

This chain joins TRBV9 and TRBJ2-3, with unresolved D. The CDR3 runs to 16 residues. Trimming took off 0 bases at V and 4 bases at J, with 15 bases between the two ends. In germline, CDR1 is SGDLS, CDR2 YYNGEE. CDR3 in amino acids: CASSVGIGAQADTQYF. Written as DNA, the CDR3 is TGTGCCAGCAGCGTAGGTATAGGAGCTCAAGCAGATACGCAGTATTTT.

The chain uses TRBV20-1 and TRBJ1-6; D possibly corresponds to TRBD1 (5 bases). V gave up 1 base and J gave up 7 bases, with 14 bases separating them. CDR3 size: 15 residues. The germline gives CDR1 DFQATT, CDR2 SNEGSKA (reference sequence). The CDR3 DNA reads as TGCAGTGCTAGAGGGGGGGAGGCTTCCAATTCACCCCTCCACTTT. Protein: CSARGGEASNSPLHF.

This clonotype was picked up a small number of times. This rearrangement joins TRBV7-7 to TRBJ2-2; possible D gene TRBD1, 6 bases. In germline, CDR1 is SSHAT, CDR2 FNYEAQ (reference sequence). Trimming pared 4 bases from V and 5 bases from J, leaving 8 bases between. This CDR3 spans 13 amino acids. In DNA, the CDR3 is TGTGCCAGCAGCTCACAGGGAACCGGGGAGCTGTTTTTT. It codes for CASSSQGTGELFF.

The CDR3 nucleotides are TGTGCCAGCAGTCCATCGGGGCAGGTAGCTTTCTTT. The encoded protein is CASSPSGQVAFF. J is TRBJ1-1 and V is TRBV6-2 or TRBV6-3; D is perhaps TRBD1 (5 bases). The germline gives CDR1 MNHEY, CDR2 SVGEGT. The CDR3 is 12 amino acids. Between the trimmed V and J ends, which lost 5 bases and 10 bases, there was a span of 14 bases.

The genes are TRBV5-6 and TRBJ1-1, with D possibly matching TRBD1 (6 bases). Trimming removed 7 bases at V and 0 bases at J, with 10 bases between. Germline-derived CDR1 and CDR2 are SGHDT and YYEEEE. The CDR3 is 13 residues long. DNA for the CDR3: TGTGCCAGCTCCAGGGACATGAACACTGAAGCTTTCTTT. Translating gives CASSRDMNTEAFF.

The chain carries TRBV29-1 and TRBJ1-2; 8 positions match TRBD1. CDR1 SQVTM and CDR2 ANQGSEA come from the germline V gene. J gave up 8 bases and V 0 bases, and 14 bases lay outside the gene matches. This CDR3 has 16 amino acids. This CDR3 reads CSVEDVITGGVGGYTF. The DNA for the CDR3 is TGCAGCGTTGAAGATGTAATAACAGGGGGGGTAGGAGGCTACACCTTC.

The chain links TRBV7-9 to TRBJ2-5; possible D gene TRBD1, 6 bases. Germline CDR1 and CDR2: SEHNR and FQNEAQ (reference sequence). CDR3 length equals 13 residues. The V and J ends lost 4 bases and 5 bases respectively, with 11 bases between them. CDR3 protein: CASSSNDRETQYF. The CDR3 coding sequence is TGTGCCAGCAGCTCCAATGACAGGGAGACCCAGTACTTC.

Only a few counts were recorded for this clonotype. V gene TRBV27 combines with J gene TRBJ2-1; 8 bases agree with TRBD2. The V and J ends lost 6 bases and 9 bases, in that order; junction bases with no gene match: 13. Germline assignment: CDR1 MNHEY and CDR2 SMNVEV (reference sequence). The CDR3 length is 15 residues. Here the CDR3 DNA reads TGTGCCAGCAGGCGGCTAAGGATAGCGGGATCTGAGCAGTTCTTC. Residues: CASRRLRIAGSEQFF.

CDR3 residues: CASSPRITTEAFF. Here the CDR3 DNA reads TGTGCCAGCAGCCCCAGGATTACCACTGAAGCTTTCTTT. The chain is built from TRBV5-4 and TRBJ1-1; D is unresolved. This CDR3 contains 13 residues. Per the germline V gene, CDR1 is SGHNT and CDR2 is YYREEE (reference sequence). The V end lost 4 bases, the J end lost 4 bases, and 11 bases lay between the germline ends.

The table lists this clonotype with a few counts. V usage is TRBV18 and J usage is TRBJ2-5; 12 positions match TRBD2. Germline trimming cut 3 bases from V and 4 bases from J; bases unmatched to any gene: 6. The germline V gene has CDR1 KGHSH and CDR2 LQKENI. The CDR3 covers 16 residues. The DNA of the CDR3 is TGTGCCAGCTCACCCCAACTAGCGGGAGGTGGAGAGACCCAGTACTTC. This codes for CASSPQLAGGGETQYF.

This sequence joins TRBV20-1 and TRBJ1-1, with D uncertain. This CDR3 is built from 14 residues. Germline CDR1 is DFQATT and CDR2 is SNEGSKA (reference sequence). Trimming removed 0 bases at V and 4 bases at J, with 12 bases between. For the CDR3, the DNA is TGCAGTGCTAGAGATTTCCTTCGGGGCACTGAAGCTTTCTTT. It specifies CSARDFLRGTEAFF.

V gene TRBV6-1 combines with J gene TRBJ2-4; D perhaps matches TRBD1 (6 bases). Trimming pared 5 bases from V and 1 base from J, leaving 12 bases between. The CDR3 totals 15 residues. Germline-derived CDR1 and CDR2 are MNHNS and SASEGT. CDR3 in DNA: TGTGCCAGCAGTCCCACAGGACAGGCCAAAAACATTCAGTACTTC. Protein product: CASSPTGQAKNIQYF.

This clonotype was recorded once. The chain is built from TRBV19 and TRBJ1-2, with TRBD1 matching over 8 bases. Germline V gene lookup returns CDR1 LNHDA and CDR2 SQIVND (reference sequence). Trimming cost V 6 bases and J 6 bases; bases outside gene matches: 21. This CDR3 is built from 18 residues. CDR3 residues: CASSDRGRLLDRKNGYTF. The CDR3 nucleotides are TGTGCCAGTAGCGACAGGGGAAGGCTTTTAGACCGCAAGAATGGCTACACCTTC.

This clonotype was seen only a few times. This rearrangement joins TRBV7-2 to TRBJ1-2; no reliable D call. This CDR3 has 12 residues. Trimming shortened V by 1 base and J by 4 bases, and 4 bases separated the two germline ends. CDR1 is SGHTA, CDR2 FQGNSA, per germline. The CDR3 coding sequence is TGTGCCAGCAGCTTAGTAGGCTATGGCTACACCTTC. This gives the protein CASSLVGYGYTF.

In the case of this clonotype: Germline is not matched at one junction end, which may reflect a read error. The CDR3 DNA sequence: TGTGCCAGCAAAAGGGAGACAGAGAACACCAGGGAGCTGTTTTTT. Translating it yields CASKRETENTRELFF. The genes are TRBV25-1 and TRBJ2-2, with D perhaps being TRBD1 or TRBD2 (5 bases each). Looked up from germline, CDR1 is MGHDK and CDR2 is SYGVNS. The CDR3 length is 15 residues.

This clonotype appeared a few times. The V and J genes are TRBV7-8 and TRBJ1-1; weak D call: TRBD1 (5 bases). V was pared by 7 bases and J by 5 bases, with 23 bases between. This CDR3 is built from 16 residues. Germline V gives CDR1 SGHVS, CDR2 FQNEAQ. CDR3 DNA: TGTGCCAGCACCCCAGGGACGGAGCGTCGGGGGACTGAAGCTTTCTTT. This codes for CASTPGTERRGTEAFF.

This clonotype was detected a few times. The rearrangement joins TRBV6-1 to TRBJ1-1; no clear D. Germline values: CDR1 MNHNS, CDR2 SASEGT. CDR3 length: 13 residues. Trimming pared 6 bases from V and 0 bases from J, leaving 8 bases between. CDR3 DNA sequence: TGTGCCAGCAGGCGGGGAGTGAACACTGAAGCTTTCTTT. Translating gives CASRRGVNTEAFF.

The chain recombines TRBV2 with TRBJ1-1; D gene unclear. This CDR3 has 14 amino acids. Looked up from germline, CDR1 is SNHLY and CDR2 is FYNNEI. V shed 7 bases and J shed 1 base, with 13 bases lying between them. CDR3 sequence (DNA): TGTGCCAGCAAACCTCGGGAGACGAACACTGAAGCTTTCTTT. Translation gives CASKPRETNTEAFF.

The V gene is TRBV7-2, the J gene TRBJ2-4; D perhaps matches TRBD2 (6 bases). The CDR3 is 17 residues long. From germline, CDR1 is SGHTA and CDR2 FQGNSA. The V and J ends lost 6 bases and 1 base respectively, with 19 bases between them. The CDR3 nucleotides read TGTGCCAGCAGTCCTGCCACGGGACTGGGGGCCAAAAACATTCAGTACTTC. As protein: CASSPATGLGAKNIQYF.

The chain joins TRBV5-1 to TRBJ2-7; the match to TRBD1 covers 7 bases. After removal of 4 bases from V and 6 bases from J, the junction contained 4 bases not matched to a gene. The CDR3 spans 12 residues. Looked up from germline, CDR1 is SGHRS and CDR2 is YFSETQ. CDR3: CASSDGTVEQYF. The DNA for the CDR3 is TGCGCCAGCAGCGACGGGACAGTCGAGCAGTACTTC.

V usage is TRBV7-2 and J usage is TRBJ1-6, with unresolved D. CDR1 and CDR2 from the germline V gene are SGHTA and FQGNSA. V lost 1 base and J lost 6, with 7 bases in between. This CDR3 comprises 14 residues. The CDR3 spells CASSLVFSNSPLHF. The DNA for the CDR3 is TGTGCCAGCAGCTTAGTTTTCAGTAATTCACCCCTCCACTTT.

Only a few counts were recorded for this clonotype. The V call is TRBV9, the J call TRBJ2-7; a weak D match, TRBD1 (7 bases). This CDR3 comprises 15 residues. The germline CDR1 and CDR2 sequences are SGDLS and YYNGEE. V lost 0 bases, J lost 2 bases, and 12 bases lay in between. CDR3 nucleotides: TGTGCCAGCAGCGTAGGTCCCAGGGGGGCCTACGAGCAGTACTTC. Its protein product is CASSVGPRGAYEQYF.